This record looks at one TCR beta chain sequence and its context. Its antigen is not identified. This entry comes from a study of shared clonotypes between healthy human individuals. V lost 4 bases and J lost 0, with 20 bases in between. Germline V lookup: CDR1 SGHRS, CDR2 YFSETQ. The CDR3 is 17 residues long. Whole-study findings and limits: Inspection by rarefaction showed sorted-subset sequencing to be incomplete despite large depth.

Per sorted-subset replicate PCR, input was approximately 210 ng DNA, representing around 28,000 T cell genomes. Methods used by the authors: There were no quality scores in the junction-only immunoSEQ sequences, so filtering differed. Sequencing used immunoSEQ multiplex PCR; TCRdb keeps in-frame clones, though not all of them. V and J calls and clone size are given by that table; D and trimming were obtained from the DNA. The sample lists about 1 million clones, about 80% occurring once. The chain carries TRBV5-1 and TRBJ2-7; D unclear. The TCR sequence derives from a young man in good health. Sequenced sample: memory CD4+ T cells sorted from blood. The subset: CD45RA-negative fraction. The CDR3 is CASSVVSSSPPSYEQYF. The DNA of the CDR3 is TGCGCCAGCAGCGTCGTCAGCAGTAGTCCCCCCTCCTACGAGCAGTACTTC.